Sequencing of this TCR beta chain was carried out in a study of shared clonotypes between healthy human individuals. The table lists this clone with many counts. Data came from immunoSEQ multiplex PCR; TCRdb stores just in-frame clones and leaves some out. The data hold approximately 330,000 clones, with more than 60% observed a single time. The CDR3 runs 15 residues. Germline V gene lookup returns CDR1 LNHDA and CDR2 SQIVND (reference sequence). J lost 1 base, V lost 7 bases, and 7 bases had no gene match. The chain couples TRBV19 to TRBJ2-7; 10 nucleotides line up with TRBD1. Material: memory CD4+ T cells sorted from blood. Subset meaning: CD45RA-negative fraction. The clonotype comes from a man aged 25-45 years in good health. This CDR3 is CASTPGQGVSYEQYF. CDR3 coding DNA: TGTGCCAGTACCCCTGGACAGGGGGTGTCCTACGAGCAGTACTTC.